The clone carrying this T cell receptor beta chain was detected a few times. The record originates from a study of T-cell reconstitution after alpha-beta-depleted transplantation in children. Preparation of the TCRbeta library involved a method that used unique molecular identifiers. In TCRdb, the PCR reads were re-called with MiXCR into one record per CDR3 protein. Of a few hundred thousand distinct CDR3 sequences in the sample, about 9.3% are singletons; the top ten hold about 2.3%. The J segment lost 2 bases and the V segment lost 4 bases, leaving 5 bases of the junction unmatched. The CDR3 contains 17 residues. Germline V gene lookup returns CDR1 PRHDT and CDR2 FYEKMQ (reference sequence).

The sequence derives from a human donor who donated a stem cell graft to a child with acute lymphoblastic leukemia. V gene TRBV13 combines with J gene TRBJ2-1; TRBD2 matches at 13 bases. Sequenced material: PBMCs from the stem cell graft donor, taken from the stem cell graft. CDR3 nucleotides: TGTGCCAGCAGCTCACGGACTAGCGGGAGCCCCTACAATGAGCAGTTCTTC. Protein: CASSSRTSGSPYNEQFF.